The following is a TCR beta chain sequence with its context. As handled by the study authors: Using reference gene primer amplification, nucleated cell counts were estimated. The protocol was immunoSEQ multiplex PCR, while the TCRdb copy is restricted to in-frame clones and leaves out a portion. V, J and clone size were drawn from that table, and D and trimming were deduced from the DNA. The table lists more than 95,000 clones, 85% of them singletons, with 6.6% in the top ten. The CDR3 extends over 14 amino acids. CDR1 SGHNT and CDR2 YYREEE come from the germline V gene (reference sequence). V shed 0 bases and J shed 1 base, with 8 bases lying between them. The sample comes from a study of blood T cell repertoires in COVID-19. Study information: Spain, Italy and the United States supplied samples that represented acute and convalescent COVID-19. PBMCs, B-cell-depleted T cells, or T cells were the source of the cDNA or gDNA that made up the material.

Input material: peripheral blood. The chain links TRBV5-4 to TRBJ2-7; perhaps TRBD1 as D (5 bases). This TCR was recovered from a man older than 75 with active or convalescent COVID-19. Here the CDR3 DNA reads TGTGCCAGCAGCTTGGGACAGTTATCCTACGAGCAGTACTTC. Its translation is CASSLGQLSYEQYF.